This is a list of T cell receptor beta chains from one sample in a study of blood T cell repertoires in COVID-19. Profiling relied on immunoSEQ multiplex PCR, and the TCRdb table lists in-frame clones only, not all of them. The profile covers about 70,000 clones, with more than 75% appearing a single time and about 8.9% taken by the ten largest. The sequenced sample consisted of peripheral blood. These receptors came from a human donor in a cohort sampled during active COVID-19. Both conserved end residues are part of each CDR3. The order of the fields is J gene, clone size, D gene, V gene, CDR3 protein, CDR3 DNA. The D gene is left open where the match is weak. Clone size is stated in some rows and not others, as once, few, many or a class when expanded.

j_gene: TRBJ2-3; abundance: .; d_gene: .; v_gene: TRBV7-9; CDR3aa: CASSGLGRTDTQYF; CDR3nt: TGTGCCAGCAGCGGCTTGGGGAGAACAGATACGCAGTATTTT
j_gene: TRBJ2-3; abundance: few; d_gene: TRBD1; v_gene: TRBV6-5; CDR3aa: CASSRQGTDTQYF; CDR3nt: TGTGCCAGCAGTCGACAGGGGACAGATACGCAGTATTTT
j_gene: TRBJ2-7; abundance: once; d_gene: .; v_gene: TRBV9; CDR3aa: CASSVGDSGEQYF; CDR3nt: TGTGCCAGCAGCGTAGGAGACAGTGGCGAGCAGTACTTC
j_gene: TRBJ1-4; abundance: .; d_gene: .; v_gene: TRBV9; CDR3aa: CASSVATGLGGLEKLFF; CDR3nt: TGTGCCAGCAGCGTAGCTACGGGATTGGGGGGGCTTGAAAAACTGTTTTTT
j_gene: TRBJ1-4; abundance: .; d_gene: TRBD1; v_gene: TRBV5-6; CDR3aa: CASSLGTGGYNEKLFF; CDR3nt: TGTGCCAGCAGCCTAGGGACAGGAGGTTATAATGAAAAACTGTTTTTT
j_gene: TRBJ1-2; abundance: .; d_gene: .; v_gene: TRBV6-1; CDR3aa: CASSDGTQNPYGYTF; CDR3nt: TGTGCCAGCAGTGACGGGACTCAAAACCCCTATGGCTACACCTTC
j_gene: TRBJ2-1; abundance: .; d_gene: TRBD2; v_gene: TRBV7-9; CDR3aa: CASSLVGRLAGRTEQFF; CDR3nt: TGTGCCAGCAGCTTAGTAGGTAGACTAGCGGGACGCACCGAGCAGTTCTTC
j_gene: TRBJ1-2; abundance: .; d_gene: TRBD1; v_gene: TRBV5-1; CDR3aa: CASSLDRGQYGYTF; CDR3nt: TGCGCCAGCAGCTTGGACAGGGGACAATATGGCTACACCTTC
j_gene: TRBJ2-3; abundance: once; d_gene: TRBD2; v_gene: TRBV9; CDR3aa: CASSPLSGSSTDTQYF; CDR3nt: TGTGCCAGCAGTCCTCTTAGCGGGAGTAGCACAGATACGCAGTATTTT
j_gene: TRBJ1-1; abundance: .; d_gene: .; v_gene: TRBV2; CDR3aa: CASSVDRVNTEAFF; CDR3nt: TGTGCCAGCAGTGTCGACAGAGTGAACACTGAAGCTTTCTTT
j_gene: TRBJ2-2; abundance: few; d_gene: .; v_gene: TRBV30; CDR3aa: CAWSQQVATGELFF; CDR3nt: TGTGCCTGGAGTCAACAGGTTGCGACCGGGGAGCTGTTTTTT
j_gene: TRBJ2-5; abundance: once; d_gene: TRBD2; v_gene: TRBV29-1; CDR3aa: CSVIAGGREETQYF; CDR3nt: TGCAGCGTTATAGCGGGAGGTAGGGAAGAGACCCAGTACTTC
j_gene: TRBJ2-3; abundance: .; d_gene: .; v_gene: TRBV28; CDR3aa: CASSRPSTDTQYF; CDR3nt: TGTGCCAGCAGCCGTCCTAGCACAGATACGCAGTATTTT
j_gene: TRBJ2-7; abundance: .; d_gene: .; v_gene: TRBV19; CDR3aa: CASNNGRGAYEQYF; CDR3nt: TGTGCCAGTAATAACGGCAGGGGAGCCTACGAGCAGTACTTC
j_gene: TRBJ2-2; abundance: .; d_gene: TRBD1; v_gene: TRBV6-6; CDR3aa: CASSSYRGIVGELFF; CDR3nt: TGTGCCAGCAGTTCTTACAGGGGTATTGTCGGGGAGCTGTTTTTT
j_gene: TRBJ1-2; abundance: once; d_gene: TRBD1; v_gene: TRBV3-1/TRBV3-2; CDR3aa: CASSQDRQGAGYGYTF; CDR3nt: TGTGCCAGCAGTCAAGACAGACAGGGGGCAGGCTATGGCTACACCTTC
j_gene: TRBJ1-5; abundance: .; d_gene: .; v_gene: TRBV7-9; CDR3aa: CASSRRDQPQHF; CDR3nt: TGTGCCAGCAGCCGGAGGGATCAGCCCCAGCATTTT
j_gene: TRBJ1-1; abundance: .; d_gene: .; v_gene: TRBV15; CDR3aa: CATSRDSDNTEAFF; CDR3nt: TGTGCCACCAGCAGAGATTCAGATAACACTGAAGCTTTCTTT
j_gene: TRBJ1-4; abundance: once; d_gene: TRBD1; v_gene: TRBV5-8; CDR3aa: CASSLKTGVNEKLFF; CDR3nt: TGTGCCAGCAGCTTGAAGACAGGGGTTAATGAAAAACTGTTTTTT
j_gene: TRBJ1-1; abundance: .; d_gene: TRBD1; v_gene: TRBV5-6; CDR3aa: CASSFGQGAGTEAFF; CDR3nt: TGTGCCAGCAGCTTTGGACAGGGGGCAGGTACTGAAGCTTTCTTT
j_gene: TRBJ1-2; abundance: few; d_gene: .; v_gene: TRBV28; CDR3aa: CASSLQGSLGGYTF; CDR3nt: TGTGCCAGCAGTTTACAGGGCTCCTTAGGAGGCTACACCTTC
j_gene: TRBJ1-3; abundance: .; d_gene: .; v_gene: TRBV5-1; CDR3aa: CASSPAGIPGNTIYF; CDR3nt: TGCGCCAGCAGCCCGGCGGGGATTCCTGGAAACACCATATATTTT